This T cell receptor beta chain stems from a study of T cell responses to AZD1222 COVID-19 vaccine. The study's findings and limits: Without day 14 samples, only post-peak T cell repertoires were studied.

Sequenced by immunoSEQ multiplex PCR; TCRdb stores in-frame clones only, minus some. Of about 120,000 clones in the sample, 92% are singletons; the top ten hold 1.1%. This clone was seen only once. Its antigen is undetermined. V trimming: 10 bases; J trimming: 5 bases; junction bases outside the gene matches: 14. The CDR3 totals 15 residues. Germline assignment: CDR1 LNHDA and CDR2 SQIVND (reference sequence). This sequence was found in an adult in good health. This material consisted of peripheral blood, taken on day 0 of AZD1222 vaccination. The chain has TRBV19 and TRBJ1-1; 9 bases are a match to TRBD1. The CDR3 nucleotides read TGTGCCACCATTCATACAGGGGGCAGGGGGACTGAAGCTTTCTTT. Translating gives CATIHTGGRGTEAFF. The full variable domain, its missing parts supplied by reference TRBV19 and TRBJ1-1, is DGGITQSPKYLFRKEGQNVTLSCEQNLNHDAMYWYRQDPGQGLRLIYYSQIVNDFQKGDIAEGYSVSREKKESFPLTVTSAQKNPTAFYLCATIHTGGRGTEAFFGQGTRLTVV.